These T cell receptor beta chains were read from a single sample in a study of T cells in Graves' hyperthyroidism and ophthalmopathy. TCRdb reprocessed the multiplex PCR reads with MiXCR, giving one entry per CDR3 protein. The sample yields about 740,000 distinct CDR3 sequences, around 13% seen once. The sample was blood. The receptors here all came from a woman younger than 30 with Graves' hyperthyroidism. Each CDR3 is given with its conserved first and last residue. The order of the fields is CDR3 DNA, CDR3 protein, clone size, D gene, V gene, J gene. The D gene is left open where the match is weak. Part of the rows lack a size; the others show once, few, many or a class for expanded clones.

CDR3nt: TGTGCCAGCAGCTTGGGCTGGCCGCCGGGGACAGTAAATGTCGAAGCTTTCTTT; CDR3aa: CASSLGWPPGTVNVEAFF; abundance: many; d_gene: TRBD1; v_gene: TRBV5-4; j_gene: TRBJ1-1
CDR3nt: TGTGCCAGCAAGGCGGGAGGGACCTACAATGAGCAGTTCTTC; CDR3aa: CASKAGGTYNEQFF; abundance: many; d_gene: TRBD2; v_gene: TRBV2; j_gene: TRBJ2-1
CDR3nt: TGTGCCAGCAGTCAGAAATGGCTAGTATCCTACGAGCAGTACTTC; CDR3aa: CASSQKWLVSYEQYF; abundance: few; d_gene: -; v_gene: TRBV28; j_gene: TRBJ2-7
CDR3nt: TGTGCCAGCTCAGATGGATTACGTGAAAAACTGTTTTTT; CDR3aa: CASSDGLREKLFF; abundance: many; d_gene: -; v_gene: TRBV18; j_gene: TRBJ1-4
CDR3nt: TGTGCCAGCAGCCAAGGAATCCCATGGGGGGAACCGGCGGACTACAATGAGCAGTTCTTC; CDR3aa: CASSQGIPWGEPADYNEQFF; abundance: many; d_gene: -; v_gene: TRBV4-2; j_gene: TRBJ2-1
CDR3nt: TGTGCCAGCAGCTTAGTGGTCGTGACTAGCGGGACAGAGACCCAGTACTTC; CDR3aa: CASSLVVVTSGTETQYF; abundance: many; d_gene: TRBD2; v_gene: TRBV7-9; j_gene: TRBJ2-5
CDR3nt: TGCAGCGTTGAAGATCCTGAGGGGAGTTGGGAGACCCAGTACTTC; CDR3aa: CSVEDPEGSWETQYF; abundance: few; d_gene: -; v_gene: TRBV29-1; j_gene: TRBJ2-5
CDR3nt: TGTGCCAGTACCAGCCGGGACAGAAGCCAGATGAACTATGGCTACACCTTC; CDR3aa: CASTSRDRSQMNYGYTF; abundance: many; d_gene: TRBD1; v_gene: TRBV19; j_gene: TRBJ1-2
CDR3nt: TGCAGCGCCGGGGGGGGGACAGGGTTCCCGTACGAGCAGTACTTC; CDR3aa: CSAGGGTGFPYEQYF; abundance: many; d_gene: -; v_gene: TRBV29-1; j_gene: TRBJ2-7
CDR3nt: TGTGCCTGGAAGGACCCGGGAGCCGGTGTCGATACGCAGTATTTT; CDR3aa: CAWKDPGAGVDTQYF; abundance: many; d_gene: -; v_gene: TRBV30; j_gene: TRBJ2-3
CDR3nt: TGTGCCAGCAAGGGCAGTACCTACGAGCAGTACTTC; CDR3aa: CASKGSTYEQYF; abundance: many; d_gene: -; v_gene: TRBV28; j_gene: TRBJ2-7
CDR3nt: TGTGCCAGCAGTTTCGATAGACAGGGGGTCATAGAGACCCAGTACTTC; CDR3aa: CASSFDRQGVIETQYF; abundance: few; d_gene: TRBD1; v_gene: TRBV27; j_gene: TRBJ2-5
CDR3nt: TGCAGTGCTAGATCAGGATCCTACGAGCAGTTCTTC; CDR3aa: CSARSGSYEQFF; abundance: few; d_gene: -; v_gene: TRBV20-1; j_gene: TRBJ2-1
CDR3nt: TGTGCCAGTAGTATTGGGGGAACCGGGACTAGCGGGAAGAATGAGCAGTTCTTC; CDR3aa: CASSIGGTGTSGKNEQFF; abundance: -; d_gene: TRBD2; v_gene: TRBV19; j_gene: TRBJ2-1
CDR3nt: TGTGCCAGCAGTCGTCCCAATCGGCCCCAGCATTTT; CDR3aa: CASSRPNRPQHF; abundance: few; d_gene: -; v_gene: TRBV12-3/TRBV12-4; j_gene: TRBJ1-5
CDR3nt: TGTGCCAGCAGCCTCCGGGGGAGGAACACTGAAGCTTTCTTT; CDR3aa: CASSLRGRNTEAFF; abundance: many; d_gene: -; v_gene: TRBV12-3/TRBV12-4; j_gene: TRBJ1-1
CDR3nt: TGTGCCAGCAGTTACTCGTGGGCGAGCACAGATACGCAGTATTTT; CDR3aa: CASSYSWASTDTQYF; abundance: many; d_gene: -; v_gene: TRBV6-5; j_gene: TRBJ2-3
CDR3nt: TGTGCCAGCAGCCCGGGCAGGCCAGGGGTAGCCAAAAACATTCAGTACTTC; CDR3aa: CASSPGRPGVAKNIQYF; abundance: few; d_gene: -; v_gene: TRBV6-1; j_gene: TRBJ2-4
CDR3nt: TGTGCCAGCAGCGTAAACCAGGGGGGAGCCACAGATACGCAGTATTTT; CDR3aa: CASSVNQGGATDTQYF; abundance: many; d_gene: -; v_gene: TRBV9; j_gene: TRBJ2-3
CDR3nt: TGTGCCAGCAGCGTAGGTGGACTAGCGGGAGCTGCCTACGAGCAGTACTTC; CDR3aa: CASSVGGLAGAAYEQYF; abundance: -; d_gene: TRBD2; v_gene: TRBV9; j_gene: TRBJ2-7
CDR3nt: TGTGCCTGTACCCCCACAGGGTCGATTATAGGCTACACCTTC; CDR3aa: CACTPTGSIIGYTF; abundance: few; d_gene: -; v_gene: TRBV7-2; j_gene: TRBJ1-2
CDR3nt: TGTGCCAGCAGCTTAGGAGAGGGCACTGAAGCTTTCTTT; CDR3aa: CASSLGEGTEAFF; abundance: few; d_gene: -; v_gene: TRBV7-8; j_gene: TRBJ1-1
CDR3nt: TGCAGTCTGCACCCTAAGCGGGAGAAGCAGGACGAGCAGTACTTC; CDR3aa: CSLHPKREKQDEQYF; abundance: -; d_gene: TRBD2; v_gene: TRBV20-1; j_gene: TRBJ2-7
CDR3nt: TGTGCCAGCAGCTTAGCCCGGCAGGGAGAGACCCAGTACTTC; CDR3aa: CASSLARQGETQYF; abundance: many; d_gene: -; v_gene: TRBV11-2; j_gene: TRBJ2-5